Listed below are T cell receptor beta chains from one sample, sequenced in a study of regulatory T cells in long-lasting Graves disease. TCRdb recomputed calls from the multiplex PCR reads with MiXCR, one row per CDR3 protein. The sample has approximately 400,000 distinct CDR3 sequences, about 15% seen once. In addition, the sample was reused for a study of T cells in Graves' hyperthyroidism and ophthalmopathy.

Source: peripheral blood mononuclear cells (PBMCs), taken at new diagnosis, from a patient treated with antithyroid drugs. These receptor sequences come from a woman younger than 45 with Graves disease. Both conserved end residues are part of each CDR3. Fields, in order: clone size, J gene, D gene, V gene, CDR3 DNA, CDR3 protein. A D gene is named only where the DNA matches it firmly. For some rows the clone size is stated as once, few or many, or as a class when expanded; others skip it.

-,TRBJ2-1,TRBD2,TRBV30,TGTGCCTGGAGTGTATGGGGCGGGAGACCCTACAATGAGCAGTTCTTC,CAWSVWGGRPYNEQFF
-,TRBJ1-1,-,TRBV3-1,TGTGCCAGCAGCCGGGTGGGGCACGGCACTGAAGCTTTCTTT,CASSRVGHGTEAFF
few,TRBJ2-2,-,TRBV19,TGTGCCAGTCGACTAGTCTGGGGCGGGGAGCTGTTTTTT,CASRLVWGGELFF
few,TRBJ2-7,TRBD1,TRBV27,TGTGCCAGCAGTTTGTTCTCCGGACAGGGACTCTCCTACGAGCAGTACTTC,CASSLFSGQGLSYEQYF
many,TRBJ1-5,TRBD1,TRBV2,TGTGCCAGCGGGACAGGGAGCGCTTCCAATCAGCCCCAGCATTTT,CASGTGSASNQPQHF
-,TRBJ2-3,TRBD2,TRBV24-1,TGTGCCACCAGTGATTTCGCGAGCGGGAGTACAGATACGCAGTATTTT,CATSDFASGSTDTQYF
many,TRBJ1-5,-,TRBV10-3,TGTGCCATCAGTGAGTCGCTTTCAGGTAGCAATCAGCCCCAGCATTTT,CAISESLSGSNQPQHF
-,TRBJ2-7,-,TRBV6-5,TGTGCCAGCAGTTACTCCCCCGCTAGCGAGCAGTACTTC,CASSYSPASEQYF
many,TRBJ2-1,-,TRBV20-1,TGCAGTGCTAGAGATCCGTATGAGCAGTTCTTC,CSARDPYEQFF
many,TRBJ2-2,-,TRBV18,TGTGCCAGCTCACCCCTGAGACAGTCGAACACCGGGGAGCTGTTTTTT,CASSPLRQSNTGELFF
many,TRBJ2-5,-,TRBV20-1,TGCAGTGCTAGAGCTTCGGACGAGTATGGGTACTTC,CSARASDEYGYF
few,TRBJ1-3,-,TRBV6-1,TGTGCCAGCAGTGAAGACAGTTACTCTGGAAACACCATATATTTT,CASSEDSYSGNTIYF
-,TRBJ2-1,TRBD2,TRBV5-5,TGTGCCAGCAGCCCCGGGACTAGCGGGAGGGGATACAATGAGCAGTTCTTC,CASSPGTSGRGYNEQFF
few,TRBJ2-5,-,TRBV20-1,TGCAGTGCTGGATTAGGCGTTGGGACCCAGTACTTC,CSAGLGVGTQYF
few,TRBJ2-4,TRBD1,TRBV30,TGTGCCTGGAGTATAACAGGGGGCGCAGCCAAAAACATTCAGTACTTC,CAWSITGGAAKNIQYF
many,TRBJ2-7,TRBD2,TRBV20-1,TGCAGTGCTAGAACGGCGGGAGTACCCGAGCAGTACTTC,CSARTAGVPEQYF
-,TRBJ2-3,-,TRBV19,TGTGCCAGTAGTATCCGGCGGGAAAGAGATACGCAGTATTTT,CASSIRRERDTQYF
-,TRBJ1-4,-,TRBV7-3,TGTGCCAGCAGCCTCACGTCAGGGGAAAAACTGTTTTTT,CASSLTSGEKLFF
many,TRBJ2-7,-,TRBV2,TGTGCCAGCAGTGAACCTAAAGGGATCTCCTACGAGCAGTACTTC,CASSEPKGISYEQYF
few,TRBJ1-5,-,TRBV5-1,TGCGCCAGCAGCTTGGGCCCAGGCGGGGATAGCAATCAGCCCCAGCATTTT,CASSLGPGGDSNQPQHF
many,TRBJ2-1,TRBD2,TRBV7-2,TGTGCCAGCAGCTTAGGGGGGGGGGGGTACAATGAGCAGTTCTTC,CASSLGGGGYNEQFF
-,TRBJ2-3,-,TRBV6-1,TGTGCCAGCCAGGACAGCACAGATACGCAGTATTTT,CASQDSTDTQYF
few,TRBJ1-1,-,TRBV6-1,TGTGCCAGCAGCTTAATGGCCCCAATGAACACTGAAGCTTTCTTT,CASSLMAPMNTEAFF
many,TRBJ2-3,TRBD2,TRBV5-6,TGTGCCAGCAGCTTGCCGAGGACTAGCGGGACTACAGATACGCAGTATTTT,CASSLPRTSGTTDTQYF
-,TRBJ1-3,-,TRBV5-8,TGTGCCAGCAGCTTACGGGACTCCCCTGGAAACACCATATATTTT,CASSLRDSPGNTIYF
few,TRBJ2-6,TRBD1,TRBV5-5,TGTGCCAGCAGCTTTCAGGGGGACCTAGCCACCTCTGGGGCCAACGTCCTGACTTTC,CASSFQGDLATSGANVLTF
many,TRBJ2-7,TRBD2,TRBV12-3/TRBV12-4,TGTGCCAGCAGTGCGGGACTACCAAGCGCCGAGCAGTACTTC,CASSAGLPSAEQYF
many,TRBJ1-1,-,TRBV20-1,TGCAGTGCTCCCCCTAGGGAGAACACTGAAGCTTTCTTT,CSAPPRENTEAFF
many,TRBJ1-2,-,TRBV3-1,TGTGCCAGCAGCCAAGAGAGAAAGCCAAACTATGGCTACACCTTC,CASSQERKPNYGYTF